The 10 T cell receptor beta chains below all came from one sample that was sequenced in a study of cytomegalovirus exposure and HLA in healthy donors. This table comes from immunoSEQ multiplex PCR, and its TCRdb copy is limited to in-frame clones, with some not included. The sample has about 160,000 clones; 86% are singletons. The sample consisted of PBMCs. Receptor source: a woman aged 30 to 39 in good health and CMV-seronegative.

V and J are TRBV11-2 and TRBJ1-1; 11 nucleotides agree with TRBD1. J gave up 0 bases and V 0 bases, and 3 bases lay outside the gene matches. Looked up from germline, CDR1 is SGHAT and CDR2 is FQNNGV. This CDR3 comprises 17 residues. As DNA, the CDR3 is TGTGCCAGCAGCTTAGATGGGACAGGGGGGATGAACACTGAAGCTTTCTTT. This translates into CASSLDGTGGMNTEAFF.

V gene TRBV29-1 combines with J gene TRBJ2-5, with 8 bases fitting TRBD1. The junction had 10 bases not matched to a gene; V was cut back by 7 bases and J by 0 bases. Germline CDR1 reads SQVTM; CDR2 reads ANQGSEA. CDR3 size: 15 residues. CDR3 nucleotide sequence: TGCAGCGGTGACACCGGACAGGGTTACCAAGAGACCCAGTACTTC. This gives the protein CSGDTGQGYQETQYF.

The rearrangement joins TRBV7-9 to TRBJ2-7; tentative D call: TRBD1 (6 bases). Trimming shortened V by 5 bases and J by 3 bases, and 11 bases separated the two germline ends. The germline CDR1 and CDR2 sequences are SEHNR and FQNEAQ (reference sequence). This CDR3 contains 13 residues. The CDR3 nucleotides read TGTGCCAGCAGCGAAACAGGGTTCTACGAGCAGTACTTC. The encoded protein is CASSETGFYEQYF.

The chain employs TRBV28 and TRBJ2-7; D is unresolved. Germline lookup yields CDR1 MDHEN and CDR2 SYDVKM. Trimming removed 6 bases from V and 2 bases from J, with 5 bases in between. The CDR3 covers 11 residues. Here the CDR3 reads CASSGAYEQYF. CDR3 nucleotide sequence: TGTGCCAGCAGCGGAGCCTACGAGCAGTACTTC.

V and J are TRBV11-2 and TRBJ2-5; unclear D gene. The CDR3 is 16 amino acids. V lost 2 bases to trimming and J lost 3 bases, with 16 bases between them. The germline CDR1 and CDR2 sequences are SGHAT and FQNNGV. The CDR3 sequence: CASSLYNGVHEETQYF. DNA of the CDR3: TGTGCCAGCAGCTTATACAACGGAGTCCACGAAGAGACCCAGTACTTC.

The chain uses TRBV5-4 and TRBJ1-2; TRBD1 aligns across 7 bases. Germline lookup yields CDR1 SGHNT and CDR2 YYREEE (reference sequence). V trimming: 4 bases; J trimming: 5 bases; junction bases outside the gene matches: 11. CDR3 length: 15 residues. The CDR3 here is CASSPGTDRRYGYTF. CDR3 DNA sequence: TGTGCCAGCAGCCCTGGGACAGACCGTCGGTATGGCTACACCTTC. Combining the CDR3 with reference TRBV5-4 and TRBJ1-2 gives the whole variable domain ETGVTQSPTHLIKTRGQQVTLRCSSQSGHNTVSWYQQALGQGPQFIFQYYREEENGRGNFPPRFSGLQFPNYSSELNVNALELDDSALYLCASSPGTDRRYGYTFGSGTRLTVV.

This chain links TRBV7-2 with TRBJ1-6; D ambiguous. Germline V gene lookup returns CDR1 SGHTA and CDR2 FQGNSA. V dropped 3 bases and J dropped 8 bases, with 8 bases sitting between them. This CDR3 contains 13 residues. The CDR3 spells CASSFTEDSPLHF. DNA for the CDR3: TGTGCCAGCAGCTTCACAGAAGATTCACCCCTCCACTTT.

The J gene is TRBJ2-1, the V gene TRBV10-3; 7 bases match TRBD1. Germline-derived CDR1 and CDR2 are ENHRY and SYGVKD. J lost 4 bases, V lost 9 bases, and 6 bases had no gene match. This CDR3 is 13 amino acids long. CDR3 DNA: TGTGCCATTGGACAGGACGAATACAATGAGCAGTTCTTC. It codes for CAIGQDEYNEQFF.

The chain joins TRBV12-5 to TRBJ2-7; 10 nucleotides agree with TRBD2. Germline trimming cut 9 bases from V and 4 bases from J; bases unmatched to any gene: 3. This CDR3 region has 12 residues. Germline V gene lookup returns CDR1 LGHNT and CDR2 FRNRAP. CDR3 loop: CASLTSGYEQYF. Here the CDR3 DNA reads TGTGCTAGCCTGACTAGCGGGTACGAGCAGTACTTC.

V is TRBV15 and J is TRBJ2-1; D may match TRBD1 or TRBD2 (6 bases each). Trimming took off 1 base at V and 0 bases at J, with 10 bases between the two ends. CDR1 is LNHNV and CDR2 is YYDKDF in the germline V gene (reference sequence). The CDR3 has 16 residues. The CDR3 loop is CATSRGGGGSYNEQFF. The CDR3, as DNA: TGTGCCACCAGCAGAGGTGGAGGGGGCTCCTACAATGAGCAGTTCTTC.